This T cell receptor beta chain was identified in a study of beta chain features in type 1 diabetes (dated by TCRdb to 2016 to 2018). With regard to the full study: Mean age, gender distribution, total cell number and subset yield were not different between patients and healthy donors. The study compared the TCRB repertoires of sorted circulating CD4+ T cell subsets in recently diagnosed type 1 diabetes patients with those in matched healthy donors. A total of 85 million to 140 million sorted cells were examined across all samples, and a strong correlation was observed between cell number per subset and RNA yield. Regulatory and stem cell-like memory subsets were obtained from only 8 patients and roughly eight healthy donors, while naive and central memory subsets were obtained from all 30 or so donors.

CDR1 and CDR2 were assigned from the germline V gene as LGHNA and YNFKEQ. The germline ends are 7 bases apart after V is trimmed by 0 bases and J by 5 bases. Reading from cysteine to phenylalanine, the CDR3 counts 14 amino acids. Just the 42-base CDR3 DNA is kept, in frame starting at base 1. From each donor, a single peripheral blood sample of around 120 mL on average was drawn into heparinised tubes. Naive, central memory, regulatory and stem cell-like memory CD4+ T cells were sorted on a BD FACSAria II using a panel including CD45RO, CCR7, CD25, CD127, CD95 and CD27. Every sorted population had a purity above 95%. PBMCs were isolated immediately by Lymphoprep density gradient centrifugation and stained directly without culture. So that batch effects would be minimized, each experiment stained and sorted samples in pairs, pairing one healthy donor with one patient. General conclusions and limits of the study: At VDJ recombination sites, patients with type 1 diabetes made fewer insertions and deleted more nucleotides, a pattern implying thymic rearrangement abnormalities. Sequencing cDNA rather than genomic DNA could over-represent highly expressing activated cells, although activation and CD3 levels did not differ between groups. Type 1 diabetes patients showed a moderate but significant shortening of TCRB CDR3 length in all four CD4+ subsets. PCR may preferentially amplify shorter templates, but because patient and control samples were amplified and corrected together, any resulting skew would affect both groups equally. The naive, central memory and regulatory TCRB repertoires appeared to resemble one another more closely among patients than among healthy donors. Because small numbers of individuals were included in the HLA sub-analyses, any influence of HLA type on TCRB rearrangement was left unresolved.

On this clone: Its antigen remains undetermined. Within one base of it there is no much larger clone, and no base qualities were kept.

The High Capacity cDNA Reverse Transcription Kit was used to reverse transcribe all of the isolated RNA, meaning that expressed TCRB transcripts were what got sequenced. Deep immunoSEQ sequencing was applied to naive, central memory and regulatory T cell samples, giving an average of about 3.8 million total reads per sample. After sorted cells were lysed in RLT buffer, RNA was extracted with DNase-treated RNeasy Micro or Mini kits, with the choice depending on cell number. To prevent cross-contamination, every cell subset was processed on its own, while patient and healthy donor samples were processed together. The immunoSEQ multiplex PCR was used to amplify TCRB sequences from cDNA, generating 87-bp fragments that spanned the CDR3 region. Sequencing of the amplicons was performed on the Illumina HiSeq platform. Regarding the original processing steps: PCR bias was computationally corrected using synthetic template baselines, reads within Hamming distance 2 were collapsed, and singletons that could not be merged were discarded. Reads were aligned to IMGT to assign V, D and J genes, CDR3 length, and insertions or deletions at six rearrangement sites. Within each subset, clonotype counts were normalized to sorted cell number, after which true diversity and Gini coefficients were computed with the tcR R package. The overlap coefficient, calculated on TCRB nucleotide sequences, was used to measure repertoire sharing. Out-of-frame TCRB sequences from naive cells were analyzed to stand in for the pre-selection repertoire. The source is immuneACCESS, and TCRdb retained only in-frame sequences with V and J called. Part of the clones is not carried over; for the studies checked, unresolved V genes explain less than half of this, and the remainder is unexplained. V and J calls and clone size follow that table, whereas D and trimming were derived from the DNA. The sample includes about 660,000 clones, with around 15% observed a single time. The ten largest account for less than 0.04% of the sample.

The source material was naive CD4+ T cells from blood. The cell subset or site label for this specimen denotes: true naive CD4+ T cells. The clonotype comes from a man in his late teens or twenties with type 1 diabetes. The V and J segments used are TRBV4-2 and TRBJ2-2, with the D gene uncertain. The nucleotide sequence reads TGTGCCAGCAGCCAAGATGCCACGACCGGGGAGCTGTTTTTT. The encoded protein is CASSQDATTGELFF.